Below, 30 T cell receptor beta chains from the same sample are listed, as sequenced in a study of blood T cell repertoires in COVID-19. TCRdb keeps only in-frame clones here, not all; method: immunoSEQ multiplex PCR. The sample holds around 63,000 clones; 85% to 90% are singletons and the top ten take under 20%. Material: peripheral blood. The receptors stem from a woman aged 60 to 75 with COVID-19, enrolled during active disease.

The CDR3: CATHREGTDTQYF. The CDR3 DNA follows: TGTGCCACCCACAGGGAAGGCACAGATACGCAGTATTTT. V usage is TRBV10-3 and J usage is TRBJ2-3, with D perhaps TRBD1 (6 bases). CDR1 ENHRY and CDR2 SYGVKD come from the germline V gene. Trimming shortened V by 10 bases and J by 1 base, and 12 bases separated the two germline ends. The CDR3 has 13 amino acids.

The chain joins TRBV9 to TRBJ2-7; possibly TRBD1 for D (7 bases). The CDR3 consists of 16 residues. Per germline, CDR1 SGDLS and CDR2 YYNGEE. V shed 4 bases and J shed 1 base, with 18 bases lying between them. The CDR3 sequence: CASSPSEGARSYEQYF. The CDR3 region has the DNA TGTGCCAGCAGCCCATCGGAGGGGGCAAGGTCCTACGAGCAGTACTTC.

This clone was detected only once. V and J are TRBV30 and TRBJ2-7; 8 nucleotides align to TRBD1. The germline V gene has CDR1 GTSNPN and CDR2 SVGIG (reference sequence). The CDR3 has 14 residues. V dropped 2 bases and J dropped 0; count of bases not matched to a gene: 3. Here the CDR3 DNA reads TGTGCCTGGAGTCTGGACAGGGCCTCCTACGAGCAGTACTTC. Translation gives CAWSLDRASYEQYF. The full variable domain, rest sourced from reference TRBV30 and TRBJ2-7, is SQTIHQWPATLVQPVGSPLSLECTVEGTSNPNLYWYRQAAGRGLQLLFYSVGIGQISSEVPQNLSASRPQDRQFILSSKKLLLSDSGFYLCAWSLDRASYEQYFGPGTRLTVT.

This clone was seen only a few times. This chain connects TRBV7-2 to TRBJ2-3, with a possible D match to TRBD1 (5 bases). Between the trimmed V and J ends, which lost 1 base and 6 bases, there was a span of 23 bases. The germline V gene has CDR1 SGHTA and CDR2 FQGNSA. This CDR3 is built from 18 residues. This CDR3 is CASSLDGQEHWVGDTQYF. CDR3 nucleotide sequence: TGTGCCAGCAGCTTAGATGGACAAGAACATTGGGTAGGGGATACGCAGTATTTT.

The V gene is TRBV3-1 (or the pseudogene TRBV3-2), the J gene TRBJ2-7; maybe TRBD2 (5 bases). CDR1 LGHDT and CDR2 YNNKEL come from the germline V gene (reference sequence). Trimming removed 1 base from V and 6 bases from J, with 7 bases in between. The length of the CDR3 is 12 residues. The CDR3 DNA reads TGTGCCAGCAGCCAAGTCGGAGGCGAGCAGTACTTC. This codes for CASSQVGGEQYF.

This clone appeared once. The chain recombines TRBV4-3 with TRBJ2-5, with a tentative D call TRBD2 (5 bases). V lost 0 bases and J lost 1, with 12 bases in between. Germline lookup yields CDR1 LGHNA and CDR2 YSLEER. The CDR3 is made up of 16 amino acids. CDR3 region: CASSQETAVSQETQYF. The CDR3 DNA sequence: TGCGCCAGCAGCCAAGAAACAGCGGTAAGCCAAGAGACCCAGTACTTC.

This chain links TRBV28 with TRBJ1-4, with D tentatively TRBD1 (5 bases). Trimming pared 7 bases from V and 7 bases from J, leaving 16 bases between. CDR1 and CDR2 (germline): MDHEN, SYDVKM. The CDR3 is 14 residues long. CDR3 bases: TGTGCCAGCATGCGGGGCCGCTTGGGTGAAAAACTGTTTTTT. Its protein product is CASMRGRLGEKLFF.

This chain links TRBV5-1 with TRBJ1-1; D gene ambiguous. Germline CDR1 reads SGHRS; CDR2 reads YFSETQ. The CDR3 is 15 amino acids. Deletions cut 3 bases from V and 1 base from J, with 13 bases between. CDR3 sequence reads: CASSSMMSQNTEAFF. The CDR3 coding sequence is TGCGCCAGCAGCTCTATGATGAGTCAGAACACTGAAGCTTTCTTT.

The chain has TRBV28 and TRBJ1-2; perhaps TRBD1 as D (5 bases). The CDR3 sequence is 15 residues long. From germline, CDR1 is MDHEN and CDR2 SYDVKM. Trimming shortened V by 6 bases and J by 5 bases, and 19 bases separated the two germline ends. The CDR3 DNA reads TGTGCCAGCAGCCTCGACAGTTTCCATATATATGGCTACACCTTC. Translating it yields CASSLDSFHIYGYTF.

The V gene is TRBV28, the J gene TRBJ2-5, with D possibly TRBD2 on 6 matching bases. The V end lost 5 bases, the J end lost 3 bases, and 16 bases lay between the germline ends. The CDR3 contains 15 residues. Per the germline V gene, CDR1 is MDHEN and CDR2 is SYDVKM. CDR3 coding DNA: TGTGCCAGCAGTCCAAGACTAGGCGGGAAAGAGACCCAGTACTTC. It encodes CASSPRLGGKETQYF. Supplemented by reference TRBV28 and TRBJ2-5, the full variable domain reads DVKVTQSSRYLVKRTGEKVFLECVQDMDHENMFWYRQDPGLGLRLIYFSYDVKMKEKGDIPEGYSVSREKKERFSLILESASTNQTSMYLCASSPRLGGKETQYFGPGTRLLVL.

V and J are TRBV7-9 and TRBJ2-7, with 7 positions matching TRBD1. Germline V gene sequence: CDR1 SEHNR, CDR2 FQNEAQ (reference sequence). This CDR3 region has 15 residues. The trim removed 5 bases at V and 3 bases at J, leaving 10 bases unmatched. DNA for the CDR3: TGTGCCAGCAGCCGAACCGGGACAGCTGTCTACGAGCAGTACTTC. As protein: CASSRTGTAVYEQYF. The full variable domain, in which reference TRBV7-9 and TRBJ2-7 provide the parts outside the CDR3, is DTGVSQNPRHKITKRGQNVTFRCDPISEHNRLYWYRQTLGQGPEFLTYFQNEAQLEKSRLLSDRFSAERPKGSFSTLEIQRTEQGDSAMYLCASSRTGTAVYEQYFGPGTRLTVT.

The chain carries TRBV4-3 and TRBJ2-2; 13 nucleotides agree with TRBD2. The trim removed 3 bases at V and 4 bases at J, leaving 2 bases unmatched. The germline gives CDR1 LGHNA, CDR2 YSLEER. The CDR3 is 16 residues long. CDR3 sequence reads: CASSQRTSGSTGELFF. The CDR3, as DNA: TGCGCCAGCAGCCAGCGGACTAGCGGGAGCACCGGGGAGCTGTTTTTT.

The chain is built from TRBV5-1 and TRBJ1-2; D is undetermined. This CDR3 is built from 14 residues. Germline V lookup: CDR1 SGHRS, CDR2 YFSETQ. V was cut by 0 bases and J by 1 base, with 7 bases left in between. The CDR3 here is CASSLAGVNYGYTF. CDR3 DNA sequence: TGCGCCAGCAGCTTGGCCGGGGTTAACTATGGCTACACCTTC.

This clone came up once. J is TRBJ1-2 and V is TRBV27; 9 nucleotides match TRBD1. Germline V CDR1 and CDR2: MNHEY, SMNVEV (reference sequence). CDR3 length: 14 residues. Trimming took 9 bases from V and 7 from J; bases not matched to a gene: 12. CDR3 nucleotides: TGTGCCAGTCGACTTCCCGGGACAGGGACTGGCTACACCTTC. This encodes CASRLPGTGTGYTF.

V gene TRBV24-1 combines with J gene TRBJ2-1; 14 bases are a match to TRBD2. This CDR3 region has 18 residues. In germline, CDR1 is KGHDR, CDR2 SFDVKD. With 4 bases clipped from V and 4 bases from J, the junction kept 8 bases outside the gene matches. The CDR3 DNA reads TGTGCCACCAGTGACTCCTCCCGGACTAGCGGGAGGTACAATGAGCAGTTCTTC. Its translation is CATSDSSRTSGRYNEQFF.

The genes are TRBV30 and TRBJ1-1, with D unclear. With 2 bases removed from V and 11 bases from J, the gap between germline ends came to 12 bases. Germline values: CDR1 GTSNPN, CDR2 SVGIG (reference sequence). This CDR3 contains 11 residues. CDR3 sequence: CAWSLSGGAFF. Written as DNA, the CDR3 is TGTGCCTGGAGTCTTTCAGGTGGGGCTTTCTTT.

This chain connects TRBV7-2 to TRBJ1-1; TRBD1 agrees at 8 bases. This CDR3 comprises 15 residues. Germline-derived CDR1 and CDR2 are SGHTA and FQGNSA. V dropped 5 bases and J dropped 3; count of bases not matched to a gene: 8. The DNA of the CDR3 is TGTGCCAGCAGCCCCTGGACAGGGAGGGACACTGAAGCTTTCTTT. Translation: CASSPWTGRDTEAFF.

J is TRBJ2-3 and V is TRBV19; TRBD2 aligns across 8 bases. V trimming: 2 bases; J trimming: 4 bases; junction bases outside the gene matches: 5. CDR3 length equals 15 residues. Germline CDR1 reads LNHDA; CDR2 reads SQIVND (reference sequence). The CDR3 sequence: CASSILGGRSDTQYF. Here the CDR3 DNA reads TGTGCCAGTAGTATACTTGGCGGGAGGTCAGATACGCAGTATTTT.

V and J are TRBV30 and TRBJ1-2, with TRBD1 identical over 7 bases. CDR1 is GTSNPN, CDR2 SVGIG, per germline (reference sequence). J lost 2 bases, V lost 5 bases, and 5 bases had no gene match. The CDR3 runs to 13 residues. The DNA of the CDR3 is TGTGCCTGGGCGACAGGGAAGAACTATGGCTACACCTTC. The encoded protein is CAWATGKNYGYTF.

V is TRBV7-2 and J is TRBJ2-5; D might be TRBD2 (7 bases). V was clipped by 5 bases and J by 5 bases, with 18 bases between them. Per germline, CDR1 SGHTA and CDR2 FQGNSA. The CDR3 spans 15 residues. The CDR3 sequence is CASSRRAGARETQYF. The CDR3 DNA follows: TGTGCCAGCAGCCGCCGTGCGGGGGCGCGGGAGACCCAGTACTTC.

V and J are TRBV25-1 and TRBJ2-7; possibly TRBD2 for D (6 bases). Germline assignment: CDR1 MGHDK and CDR2 SYGVNS. The CDR3 loop spans 14 amino acids. V shed 6 bases and J shed 2 bases, with 14 bases lying between them. The CDR3 sequence: CASSGGQTPYEQYF. Here the CDR3 DNA reads TGTGCCAGCAGCGGAGGGCAAACTCCCTACGAGCAGTACTTC.

The V and J genes are TRBV5-4 and TRBJ2-2; the match to TRBD2 covers 11 bases. The CDR3 runs 16 residues. Trimming at V came to 4 bases and at J to 4 bases, leaving 6 bases not matched to a gene. Germline loops: CDR1 SGHNT, CDR2 YYREEE (reference sequence). The CDR3 nucleotides read TGTGCCAGCAGCGCGGCTAGCGGGAGGAGCACCGGGGAGCTGTTTTTT. Translated: CASSAASGRSTGELFF.

The CDR3 DNA reads as TGTGCCAGCAGTTACCTTAACTCTGGAAACACCATATATTTT. This translates into CASSYLNSGNTIYF. The gene calls are TRBV6-5 and TRBJ1-3, with D unresolved. This CDR3 region has 14 residues. Germline V CDR1 and CDR2: MNHEY, SVGAGI. Between the trimmed V and J ends, which lost 2 bases and 0 bases, there was a span of 5 bases.

CDR3 coding DNA: TGCGCCAGCAGCTTGAAGGGACAGGGGAACACTGAAGCTTTCTTT. Translating gives CASSLKGQGNTEAFF. The chain carries TRBV5-1 and TRBJ1-1, with 9 bases identical to TRBD1. Germline V gene lookup returns CDR1 SGHRS and CDR2 YFSETQ. The CDR3 runs 15 residues. Trimming at V came to 1 base and at J to 1 base, leaving 2 bases not matched to a gene. The variable domain in full, completed from reference TRBV5-1 and TRBJ1-1, reads KAGVTQTPRYLIKTRGQQVTLSCSPISGHRSVSWYQQTPGQGLQFLFEYFSETQRNKGNFPGRFSGRQFSNSRSEMNVSTLELGDSALYLCASSLKGQGNTEAFFGQGTRLTVV.

The chain couples TRBV3-1 (or the pseudogene TRBV3-2) to TRBJ2-1; 7 nucleotides align to TRBD2. Germline V CDR1 and CDR2: LGHDT, YNNKEL (reference sequence). V was clipped by 1 base and J by 6 bases; unmatched bases: 9. This CDR3 contains 16 residues. The CDR3 loop reads CASSQAGGSSSNEQFF. The CDR3 DNA is TGTGCCAGCAGCCAAGCGGGCGGGAGTTCGTCCAATGAGCAGTTCTTC.

The rearrangement joins TRBV30 to TRBJ2-4, with D tentatively TRBD1 (5 bases). The germline CDR1 and CDR2 sequences are GTSNPN and SVGIG (reference sequence). V was cut by 5 bases and J by 1 base, with 9 bases left in between. CDR3 size: 13 residues. The CDR3 sequence is CAWATGAKNIQYF. CDR3 coding DNA: TGTGCCTGGGCAACAGGTGCCAAAAACATTCAGTACTTC.

The V and J genes are TRBV11-3 and TRBJ2-7; 12 bases are a match to TRBD2. The germline V gene has CDR1 SGHNT and CDR2 YENEEA. The V gene end was trimmed by 5 bases and the J gene end by 7 bases; junction bases not matched to a gene: 9. The CDR3 spans 15 residues. In nucleotides, the CDR3 is TGTGCCAGCAGCCCCCGACTAGCGGGAGAAGATGAGCAGTACTTC. This translates into CASSPRLAGEDEQYF.

This chain connects TRBV12-3 or TRBV12-4 to TRBJ1-2, with a weak D call TRBD1 (6 bases). Trimming shortened V by 6 bases and J by 4 bases, and 12 bases separated the two germline ends. This CDR3 is 13 amino acids long. This CDR3 is CASRTGPGYGYTF. The CDR3 DNA is TGTGCCAGCAGGACAGGTCCGGGCTATGGCTACACCTTC.

In nucleotides, the CDR3 is TGTGCCTGGAGTGTCCGCCAGTCCGACGAGCAGTACTTC. Amino acids: CAWSVRQSDEQYF. The chain recombines TRBV30 with TRBJ2-7; D gene unclear. The CDR3 contains 13 residues. CDR1 and CDR2 from the germline V gene are GTSNPN and SVGIG (reference sequence). Trimming took 0 bases from V and 5 from J, leaving 11 bases between them.

V and J are TRBV27 and TRBJ1-2, with D possibly matching TRBD1 (6 bases). The germline V gene has CDR1 MNHEY and CDR2 SMNVEV (reference sequence). Trimming took 8 bases from V and 6 from J, leaving 19 bases between them. The CDR3 is 14 amino acids. The chain's CDR3 is CASGAPGQRDGYTF. DNA for the CDR3: TGTGCCAGCGGGGCGCCCGGACAGAGGGATGGCTACACCTTC.